Listed here is a single T cell receptor beta chain. Its target antigen remains unknown. No clone much larger than this one lies a single base away; base qualities are absent. The germline V gene encodes CDR1 SSHAT and CDR2 FNYEAQ (reference sequence). V and J are truncated by 5 bases and 0 bases respectively, leaving an intervening sequence of 11 bases. The CDR3 spans 15 residues, from the cysteine through the phenylalanine. The retained sequence is limited to the CDR3, 45 bases, with the frame set at the first base. These data belong to a study of cytotoxic CD8 clonotypes in ibrutinib-treated CLL listed by TCRdb under 2021. About the investigation overall: In this cohort, some 14 patients were treatment-naive and roughly 10 were relapsed/refractory, while 17 to 18 had unmutated IGHV. Responses were partial in some 24 patients and complete in 2; after median about 70 months follow-up, about 14 stayed in remission and roughly twelve progressed. Response samples were taken after a median of approximately 12 months on treatment, ranging from 6 to 36 months. Samples averaged 255,043 productive templates and some 91,000 productive rearrangements. Longitudinal samples were available for about 30% of the 86 trial participants. Cryopreserved peripheral blood mononuclear cells were obtained before treatment, at response, and at either sustained remission or disease progression. Patients were still on ibrutinib when every remission and progressive disease sample was collected. What the work shows at the level of the full study, not this receptor alone: Public clonotypes were found to be uncommon and were observed to contract or remain stable during treatment; the increase in clonality was shown to reflect expansion of private clonotypes at ibrutinib response. Baseline clonality was found to be higher than that of age-matched healthy donors and was strongly correlated with circulating CD8+ T-cell counts. Sustained-remission and progressing patients did not have matched sampling times, and lymph node repertoires were not examined. At ibrutinib response clonality went up, during sustained remission it held steady, and at progression it dropped back toward baseline.

The time point label corresponds to: approximately 2 years on ibrutinib. For TCR beta library preparation, 1.5 to 2 micrograms of genomic DNA were isolated from cryopreserved PBMCs. Longitudinal blood samples from CLL patients receiving ibrutinib monotherapy were subjected to high-throughput TCR beta sequencing. The patients were enrolled in a single-center, open-label phase 2 trial of ibrutinib monotherapy. A MiSeq instrument was used for deep resolution sequencing, which targeted depths ranging from 1 in 1 million up to 1 in 200,000 T cells, with coverage averaging 10x for each clonotype. TCR beta libraries were generated with the immunoSEQ hsTCRB Kit. The authors' analysis ran thus. Data were analyzed with ImmunoSEQ Data Assistant and ImmunoSEQ Analyzer, with V, D and J genes assigned per IMGT definitions. Clonality, which ranges from 0 to 1, was calculated by subtracting the normalized Shannon entropy of productive rearrangement frequencies from one. Public clonotype analysis was restricted to overrepresented clonotypes comprising at least 0.05% of each patient's repertoire. Repertoires from some 13 age-matched healthy donors in immuneACCESS were used as clonality controls. TCRdb limited this immuneACCESS table to in-frame rearrangements with V and J called. A share of clones is missing; checked studies link under half to unresolved V genes, and the rest is unexplained. From that table come the V and J calls and clone size; the DNA was used to work out D and trimming. In this sample the table shows about 120,000 clones, approximately 56% of which occur a single time. The top ten clones comprise 35% to 40% of the sample.

The TCR comes from a human donor with chronic lymphocytic leukemia. This specimen consisted of PBMCs, obtained after 24 months of ibrutinib treatment. The rearrangement joined TRBV7-7 to TRBJ2-1; there is no confident call for the D gene. The CDR3 has the sequence CASSPSTSSYNEQFF. The bases read TGTGCCAGCAGCCCGTCTACCAGCTCCTACAATGAGCAGTTCTTC.